A selection of T cell receptor beta chains follows, all from one sample in a study of T-cell reconstitution after alpha-beta-depleted transplantation in children. TCRdb ran MiXCR on the PCR reads and lists one entry per CDR3 protein. This sample yields about half a million distinct CDR3 sequences, of which around 12% are seen a single time; about 5.4% belongs to the top ten. Sequencing was performed on PBMCs from the stem cell graft donor, taken from the stem cell graft. The origin of the receptors is a human donor who donated a stem cell graft to a child with combined immunodeficiency. The CDR3 runs from the conserved cysteine through the conserved F or W. D genes are given only for firm matches. Expanded clones are given a class, and other clones once, few, many or no size at all.

TRBV7-2	TRBJ2-3	few	.	TGTGCCAGCAGCTTAGATATTCGGGGTTCAGATACGCAGTATTTT	CASSLDIRGSDTQYF
TRBV12-5	TRBJ2-3	few	.	TGTGCTAGTTGTGACACAGACACAGATACGCAGTATTTT	CASCDTDTDTQYF
TRBV7-8	TRBJ2-2	few	.	TGTGCCAGCAGCTTAAGACTAGTGAGTGGGGAGCTGTTTTTT	CASSLRLVSGELFF
TRBV12-3/TRBV12-4	TRBJ2-4	few	.	TGTGCCAGCAGGGTGGGGCCCATGGGGGAAAACATTCAGTACTTC	CASRVGPMGENIQYF
TRBV7-2	TRBJ2-1	.	TRBD2	TGTGCCAGCAATCAGGGACTAGCGGCCTACAATGAGCAGTTCTTC	CASNQGLAAYNEQFF
TRBV12-3/TRBV12-4	TRBJ2-7	many	.	TGTGCCAGCAGCAGTACCCCTCTAGGCAGGCGTGAGCAGTACTTC	CASSSTPLGRREQYF
TRBV5-1	TRBJ2-5	many	.	TGCGCCAGCAGCCGGGACAACCAAGAGACCCAGTACTTC	CASSRDNQETQYF
TRBV29-1	TRBJ2-3	.	TRBD1	TGCAGCTCGGGACAGCCACTCACAGATACGCAGTATTTT	CSSGQPLTDTQYF
TRBV27	TRBJ1-1	.	TRBD1	TGTGCCAGCAGCCCCGCGGGACAGGTTAACACTGAAGCTTTCTTT	CASSPAGQVNTEAFF
TRBV12-3/TRBV12-4	TRBJ1-2	many	.	TGTGCCAGCAGTTTGGGCGACAGAGTCTATGGCTACACCTTC	CASSLGDRVYGYTF
TRBV9	TRBJ1-6	.	.	TGTGCCAGCAGCCCCTTAAGAGGGCTTGATTCACCCCTCCACTTT	CASSPLRGLDSPLHF